These 16 T cell receptor beta chains came from one sample sequenced in a study of cytomegalovirus exposure and HLA in healthy donors. Both 60 Vbeta primers and 13 Jbeta primers went into the PCR. The data were produced by immunoSEQ multiplex PCR, yet TCRdb's version contains in-frame clones alone and is incomplete. The sample lists under 200,000 clones, 80% seen once, with 1.3% in the top ten. Material: PBMCs. Receptors were obtained from a woman aged 50 to 60 in good health and CMV-seronegative.

This chain connects TRBV6-1 to TRBJ1-4; D may be TRBD1 (5 bases). Germline V gene data show CDR1 as MNHNS and CDR2 as SASEGT. Trimming removed 6 bases from V and 8 bases from J, with 16 bases in between. The CDR3 length is 14 residues. The CDR3 protein is CASSDQGWGEKLFF. The CDR3 coding sequence is TGTGCCAGCAGCGATCAGGGCTGGGGAGAAAAACTGTTTTTT.

The chain links TRBV29-1 to TRBJ2-7; D is possibly TRBD1 (5 bases). Deletions cut 7 bases from V and 2 bases from J, with 15 bases between. CDR1 is SQVTM and CDR2 is ANQGSEA in the germline V gene. The CDR3 consists of 13 residues. CDR3 coding DNA: TGCAGCGGACAGATGACACCTACCTACGAGCAGTACTTC. This translates into CSGQMTPTYEQYF.

The chain recombines TRBV5-1 with TRBJ1-4; D unresolved. The CDR3 runs 14 residues. Per the germline V gene, CDR1 is SGHRS and CDR2 is YFSETQ. The ends were cut back, 0 bases at V and 0 bases at J, with 3 bases in the middle. The CDR3, as DNA: TGCGCCAGCAGCTTGGCGTCAACTAATGAAAAACTGTTTTTT. As protein: CASSLASTNEKLFF. Drawing the rest from reference TRBV5-1 and TRBJ1-4, the complete variable domain is KAGVTQTPRYLIKTRGQQVTLSCSPISGHRSVSWYQQTPGQGLQFLFEYFSETQRNKGNFPGRFSGRQFSNSRSEMNVSTLELGDSALYLCASSLASTNEKLFFGSGTQLSVL.

Here the CDR3 DNA reads TGTGCCAGCAGCTACGGACTAGCGGGTGGAGAGACCCAGTACTTC. Residues: CASSYGLAGGETQYF. The chain uses TRBV7-9 and TRBJ2-5, with 11 bases that match TRBD2. This CDR3 is built from 15 residues. Germline loops: CDR1 SEHNR, CDR2 FQNEAQ (reference sequence). After removal of 4 bases from V and 4 bases from J, the junction contained 5 bases not matched to a gene.

The DNA for the CDR3 is TGTGCCAGCAGCCTCCCAGCGGGAGGGCCTTTCACAGATACGCAGTATTTT. Protein: CASSLPAGGPFTDTQYF. The chain combines TRBV9 with TRBJ2-3; 10 bases line up with TRBD2. The CDR3 totals 17 residues. J was trimmed by 2 bases and V by 4 bases; bases with no gene match: 10. Germline V gene lookup returns CDR1 SGDLS and CDR2 YYNGEE.

The V call is TRBV7-9, the J call TRBJ2-2; the D gene is possibly TRBD1 (6 bases). Looked up from germline, CDR1 is SEHNR and CDR2 is FQNEAQ (reference sequence). Deletions cut 6 bases from V and 9 bases from J, with 23 bases between. CDR3 length: 16 amino acids. The DNA for the CDR3 is TGTGCCAGCAGTGACAATCTGGACAGCCCGCTCAGGGAGCTGTTTTTT. As protein: CASSDNLDSPLRELFF.

The chain links TRBV30 to TRBJ1-5; tentatively, D is TRBD1 (6 bases). Germline CDR1 GTSNPN, CDR2 SVGIG (reference sequence). The CDR3 spans 13 residues. V lost 5 bases and J 5 bases, leaving 13 bases between the germline ends. The CDR3 here is CAWAGAGDQPQHF. CDR3 DNA: TGTGCCTGGGCGGGGGCAGGGGATCAGCCCCAGCATTTT.

A word on this clone: The same CDR3 arises from other DNA sequences in this sample as well. This chain joins TRBV29-1 and TRBJ2-2, with 11 bases identical to TRBD2. The junction had 7 bases not matched to a gene; V was cut back by 4 bases and J by 6 bases. Germline V gives CDR1 SQVTM, CDR2 ANQGSEA. The CDR3 is 15 residues long. CDR3 residues: CSVGALAGGPGELFF. The CDR3 DNA reads as TGCAGCGTTGGCGCCTTAGCGGGGGGGCCCGGGGAGCTGTTTTTT.

The rearrangement uses TRBV7-9 and TRBJ2-1, with D perhaps matching TRBD2 (5 bases). The germline V gene encodes CDR1 SEHNR and CDR2 FQNEAQ (reference sequence). Trimming took 5 bases from V and 0 from J, leaving 17 bases between them. This CDR3 has 17 residues. CDR3 coding DNA: TGTGCCAGCAGCCCGTGGTTGCGGAGGAGCTCCTACAATGAGCAGTTCTTC. This sequence encodes CASSPWLRRSSYNEQFF.

In its sample, this clone was seen once. The chain couples TRBV7-8 to TRBJ2-1, with 12 nucleotides matching TRBD2. The CDR3 length is 20 residues. CDR1 SGHVS and CDR2 FQNEAQ come from the germline V gene. The trim removed 5 bases at V and 5 bases at J, leaving 19 bases unmatched. The chain's CDR3 is CASSLVTPLAGGPVDNEQFF. The DNA for the CDR3 is TGTGCCAGCAGCCTAGTTACTCCTCTAGCGGGGGGGCCGGTAGACAATGAGCAGTTCTTC.

The chain uses TRBV10-3 and TRBJ1-6; the match to TRBD1 covers 9 bases. Germline V gives CDR1 ENHRY, CDR2 SYGVKD. The CDR3 extends over 16 amino acids. V shed 6 bases and J 6 bases; nucleotides not matched to a gene: 9. The CDR3 bases are TGTGCCATCAGCAAGGGACAGGGCCAATCTAATTCACCCCTCCACTTT. Translated, it gives CAISKGQGQSNSPLHF.

Concerning this clone itself: The DNA is left out, because the CDR3 cannot be placed on it with certainty; the CDR3 is given as TCRdb lists it. The chain uses TRBV28 and TRBJ2-5; no DNA check was done on the table's D call, TRBD2. The CDR3 totals 12 residues, both ends included. Germline CDR1 MDHEN, CDR2 SYDVKM. The CDR3 loop is CASSTSSRGQYF.

This clone has more than one count but fewer than ten. The chain joins TRBV7-9 to TRBJ2-1, with D tentatively TRBD2 (5 bases). The V end lost 1 base, the J end lost 5 bases, and 12 bases lay between the germline ends. Germline V gives CDR1 SEHNR, CDR2 FQNEAQ (reference sequence). The CDR3 runs 15 residues. CDR3 in amino acids: CASSLVLGTHNEQFF. The CDR3 region has the DNA TGTGCCAGCAGCTTAGTACTAGGTACCCACAATGAGCAGTTCTTC. The full variable domain, with the rest looked up from reference TRBV7-9 and TRBJ2-1, is DTGVSQNPRHKITKRGQNVTFRCDPISEHNRLYWYRQTLGQGPEFLTYFQNEAQLEKSRLLSDRFSAERPKGSFSTLEIQRTEQGDSAMYLCASSLVLGTHNEQFFGPGTRLTVL.

CDR3 bases: TGCAGCGTTTCCGACAGTAACACTGAAGCTTTCTTT. Encoded protein: CSVSDSNTEAFF. This chain uses TRBV29-1 with TRBJ1-1; maybe TRBD1 (5 bases). The CDR3 extends over 12 amino acids. V lost 5 bases and J 2 bases, leaving 9 bases between the germline ends. Germline V lookup: CDR1 SQVTM, CDR2 ANQGSEA.

J is TRBJ1-2 and V is TRBV18; maybe TRBD1 (5 bases). Trimming removed 2 bases from V and 4 bases from J, with 23 bases in between. The CDR3 covers 18 residues. Per germline, CDR1 KGHSH and CDR2 LQKENI. CDR3: CASSPKSLGRLDSYGYTF. CDR3 nucleotide sequence: TGTGCCAGCTCACCAAAGTCATTAGGCCGATTAGACAGCTATGGCTACACCTTC.

V and J are TRBV7-2 and TRBJ2-5; 13 bases agree with TRBD2. The CDR3 loop spans 15 amino acids. Germline V gene lookup returns CDR1 SGHTA and CDR2 FQGNSA. Trimming took 5 bases from V and 4 from J; bases not matched to a gene: 4. CDR3 loop: CASSLRTSGRETQYF. The CDR3 region has the DNA TGTGCCAGCAGCCTCCGGACTAGCGGGAGAGAGACCCAGTACTTC.